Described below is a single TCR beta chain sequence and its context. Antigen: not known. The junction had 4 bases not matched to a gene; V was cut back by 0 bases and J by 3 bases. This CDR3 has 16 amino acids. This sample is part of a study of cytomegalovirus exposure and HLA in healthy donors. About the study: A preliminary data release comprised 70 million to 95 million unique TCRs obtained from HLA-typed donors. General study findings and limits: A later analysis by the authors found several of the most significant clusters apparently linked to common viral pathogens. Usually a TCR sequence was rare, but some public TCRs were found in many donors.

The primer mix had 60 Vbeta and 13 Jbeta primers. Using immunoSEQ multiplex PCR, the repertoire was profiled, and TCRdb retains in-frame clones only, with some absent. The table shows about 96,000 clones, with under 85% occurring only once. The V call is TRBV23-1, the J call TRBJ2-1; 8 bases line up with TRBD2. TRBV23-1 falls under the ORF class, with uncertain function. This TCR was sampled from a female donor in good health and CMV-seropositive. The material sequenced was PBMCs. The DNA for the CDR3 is TGCGCCAGCAGTCAATCGCGAACTAGCGGCTACAATGAGCAGTTCTTC. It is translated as CASSQSRTSGYNEQFF.